The subject of this entry is one T cell receptor beta chain. The protocol was immunoSEQ multiplex PCR, while the TCRdb copy is restricted to in-frame clones and leaves out a portion. The sample consists of about 310,000 clones, around 91% of them appearing once. V dropped 4 bases and J dropped 5 bases, with 18 bases sitting between them. The CDR3 has 15 amino acids. Germline CDR1 and CDR2: SGHDT and YYEEEE. The sample originates from a study of blood T cell repertoires in COVID-19. At the level of the study: In each case, the material was cDNA or gDNA derived from T cells, B-cell-depleted T cells, or PBMCs.

Everyone who took part was roughly 18 to 89 years old, and they came from about two dozen US areas. Membership in each cohort depended on participant-reported clinical history. This sequence originates from a woman aged 18-35 years with acute COVID-19. The rearrangement links TRBV5-6 to TRBJ1-2; a weak D match, TRBD1 (6 bases). The sequenced sample consisted of PBMCs or T cells enriched from blood (not recorded which). Here the CDR3 DNA reads TGTGCCAGCAGCGCGGGCGGCAGGGGCGTTTATGGCTACACCTTC. Translated, it gives CASSAGGRGVYGYTF.